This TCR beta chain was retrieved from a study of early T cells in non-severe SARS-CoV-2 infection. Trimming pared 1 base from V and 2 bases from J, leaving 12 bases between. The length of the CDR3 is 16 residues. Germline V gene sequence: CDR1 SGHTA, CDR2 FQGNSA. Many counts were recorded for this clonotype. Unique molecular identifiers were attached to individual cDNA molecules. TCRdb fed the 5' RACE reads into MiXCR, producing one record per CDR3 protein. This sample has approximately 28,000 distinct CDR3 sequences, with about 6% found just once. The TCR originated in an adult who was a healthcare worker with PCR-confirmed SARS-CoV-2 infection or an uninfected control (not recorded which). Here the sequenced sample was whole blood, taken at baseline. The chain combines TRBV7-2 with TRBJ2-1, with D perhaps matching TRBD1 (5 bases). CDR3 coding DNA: TGTGCCAGCAGCTTAGTAGGGGTAGGCGCCTACAATGAGCAGTTCTTC. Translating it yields CASSLVGVGAYNEQFF.